Listed below are T cell receptor beta chains from one sample, sequenced in a study of T-cell memory formation after mild COVID-19. A single record per CDR3 protein comes from TCRdb applying MiXCR to the 5' RACE reads. The sample lists around 340,000 distinct CDR3 sequences; about a sixth were seen once. The sample consisted of PBMCs or a T cell subset sorted from them (not recorded which). These receptors all come from a young man who had mild COVID-19 (a few samples of this study predate the infection). Cell type and time point are not known. Both conserved end residues are part of each CDR3. Each record gives: J gene, clone size, V gene, D gene, CDR3 protein, CDR3 DNA. A D gene is named only where the DNA matches it firmly. A row's size may be missing; if present it is once, few, many or a size class.

J: TRBJ1-2; size: NA; V: TRBV15; D: NA; CDR3: CATRAVGGKTGYTF; DNA: TGTGCCACCAGGGCAGTGGGAGGGAAGACTGGCTACACCTTC
J: TRBJ1-1; size: NA; V: TRBV2; D: NA; CDR3: CASRLEEGGYAEAFF; DNA: TGTGCCAGCAGACTCGAAGAGGGGGGGTACGCTGAAGCTTTCTTT
J: TRBJ2-1; size: NA; V: TRBV30; D: TRBD2; CDR3: CAWSAGGGYNEQFF; DNA: TGTGCCTGGAGTGCCGGCGGGGGGTACAATGAGCAGTTCTTC
J: TRBJ2-7; size: few; V: TRBV7-2; D: NA; CDR3: CASSSRGGDSYEQYF; DNA: TGTGCCAGCAGCTCTCGCGGGGGCGATTCCTACGAGCAGTACTTC
J: TRBJ2-2; size: NA; V: TRBV4-1; D: NA; CDR3: CASSQDRGHTGELFF; DNA: TGCGCCAGCAGCCAAGATCGGGGGCACACCGGGGAGCTGTTTTTT
J: TRBJ1-5; size: NA; V: TRBV19; D: NA; CDR3: CASSIDSRVEPQHF; DNA: TGTGCCAGTAGTATAGATTCTCGTGTAGAGCCCCAGCATTTT
J: TRBJ2-5; size: many; V: TRBV5-5; D: TRBD2; CDR3: CASSRTGTRVGETQYF; DNA: TGTGCCAGCAGCCGGACCGGGACTAGGGTAGGAGAGACCCAGTACTTC
J: TRBJ1-2; size: few; V: TRBV20-1; D: TRBD1; CDR3: CSADHLGGGNYGYTF; DNA: TGCAGTGCTGACCACTTGGGAGGGGGCAACTATGGCTACACCTTC
J: TRBJ1-5; size: NA; V: TRBV7-2; D: TRBD1; CDR3: CASSLHRGDQPQHF; DNA: TGTGCCAGCAGCTTGCACAGGGGTGATCAGCCCCAGCATTTT
J: TRBJ2-1; size: many; V: TRBV7-2; D: TRBD2; CDR3: CASSLGFAGGKGEQFF; DNA: TGTGCCAGCAGCTTAGGGTTCGCGGGGGGTAAGGGTGAGCAGTTCTTC
J: TRBJ2-1; size: NA; V: TRBV4-1; D: TRBD1; CDR3: CASSHSDRGPYNEQFF; DNA: TGCGCCAGCAGCCATTCCGACAGGGGGCCCTACAATGAGCAGTTCTTC
J: TRBJ2-3; size: NA; V: TRBV7-9; D: TRBD2; CDR3: CASSLLRGGTDTQYF; DNA: TGTGCCAGCAGCTTACTGCGGGGGGGCACAGATACGCAGTATTTT
J: TRBJ2-5; size: NA; V: TRBV28; D: NA; CDR3: CASSPTSQTQYF; DNA: TGTGCCAGCAGTCCCACCTCCCAGACCCAGTACTTC
J: TRBJ2-1; size: few; V: TRBV5-6; D: TRBD2; CDR3: CASSLGTRKFF; DNA: TGTGCCAGCAGCTTGGGGACTAGGAAGTTCTTC
J: TRBJ2-7; size: once; V: TRBV30; D: NA; CDR3: CAWSLGLTYEQYF; DNA: TGTGCCTGGAGTTTAGGTCTTACCTACGAGCAGTACTTC
J: TRBJ1-4; size: many; V: TRBV5-4; D: TRBD1; CDR3: CASSLQGANEKLFF; DNA: TGTGCCAGCAGCCTTCAGGGGGCAAATGAAAAACTGTTTTTT
J: TRBJ1-1; size: few; V: TRBV12-3/TRBV12-4; D: NA; CDR3: CATRQGHKNTEAFF; DNA: TGTGCCACCCGTCAGGGACACAAGAACACTGAAGCTTTCTTT
J: TRBJ1-1; size: few; V: TRBV9; D: NA; CDR3: CASSDGLGREVTEAFF; DNA: TGTGCCAGCAGCGACGGGTTAGGGCGAGAGGTCACTGAAGCTTTCTTT
J: TRBJ2-3; size: NA; V: TRBV20-1; D: TRBD2; CDR3: CSARKAGGLDTQYF; DNA: TGCAGTGCTAGAAAAGCGGGGGGGCTAGATACGCAGTATTTT
J: TRBJ2-7; size: NA; V: TRBV9; D: NA; CDR3: CASSRSAVINEQYF; DNA: TGTGCCAGCAGCCGTTCAGCCGTAATTAACGAGCAGTACTTC
J: TRBJ2-1; size: NA; V: TRBV27; D: NA; CDR3: CAASRLGPSRNEQFF; DNA: TGTGCCGCCAGTCGTCTGGGACCATCCCGCAATGAGCAGTTCTTC
J: TRBJ2-5; size: few; V: TRBV7-9; D: NA; CDR3: CASSKYRRESYQETQYF; DNA: TGTGCCAGCAGCAAATACAGGAGAGAGAGCTACCAAGAGACCCAGTACTTC
J: TRBJ1-6; size: NA; V: TRBV4-3; D: NA; CDR3: CASSQDRGAGAPGPLHF; DNA: TGCGCCAGCAGCCAAGATCGCGGGGCGGGAGCACCGGGTCCCCTCCACTTT
J: TRBJ2-1; size: once; V: TRBV12-5; D: NA; CDR3: CASGSSRDSGGDEQFF; DNA: TGTGCTAGTGGTAGTTCCCGGGACAGTGGAGGGGATGAGCAGTTCTTC
J: TRBJ2-3; size: few; V: TRBV6-2/TRBV6-3; D: NA; CDR3: CASSYSRLLLVGTDTQYF; DNA: TGTGCCAGCAGTTACTCGAGGTTACTCCTCGTGGGGACAGATACGCAGTATTTT
J: TRBJ1-6; size: NA; V: TRBV5-1; D: NA; CDR3: CASKTGRFNSPLHF; DNA: TGCGCCAGCAAGACGGGGCGGTTTAATTCACCCCTCCACTTT
J: TRBJ2-1; size: NA; V: TRBV4-2; D: TRBD1; CDR3: CASSHPGQGKHEQFF; DNA: TGTGCCAGCAGCCACCCAGGACAGGGGAAGCATGAGCAGTTCTTC
J: TRBJ1-1; size: NA; V: TRBV6-2/TRBV6-3; D: NA; CDR3: CASSRGRTNTEAFF; DNA: TGTGCCAGCAGCCGAGGCAGGACGAACACTGAAGCTTTCTTT
J: TRBJ2-5; size: many; V: TRBV6-2/TRBV6-3; D: TRBD2; CDR3: CATRLAGDETQYF; DNA: TGTGCCACCCGACTAGCGGGGGACGAGACCCAGTACTTC
J: TRBJ2-1; size: many; V: TRBV7-9; D: TRBD2; CDR3: CASSLQRGGLHEQFF; DNA: TGTGCCAGCAGCTTACAGCGGGGGGGCCTTCATGAGCAGTTCTTC
J: TRBJ1-4; size: NA; V: TRBV4-3; D: NA; CDR3: CASSHGIEEKLFF; DNA: TGCGCCAGCAGCCACGGGATCGAAGAAAAACTGTTTTTT
J: TRBJ2-5; size: few; V: TRBV10-1; D: NA; CDR3: CASSAGGQETQYF; DNA: TGCGCCAGCAGTGCAGGAGGGCAAGAGACCCAGTACTTC
J: TRBJ1-1; size: NA; V: TRBV4-3; D: NA; CDR3: CASSQSGFEAFF; DNA: TGCGCCAGCAGCCAATCTGGCTTTGAAGCTTTCTTT
J: TRBJ2-1; size: NA; V: TRBV4-3; D: TRBD1; CDR3: CASSRDREREQFF; DNA: TGCGCCAGCAGCCGGGACAGGGAAAGAGAGCAGTTCTTC
J: TRBJ1-2; size: NA; V: TRBV6-5; D: TRBD1; CDR3: CASSYSGTGQGYTF; DNA: TGTGCCAGCAGTTACTCCGGGACAGGGCAAGGCTACACCTTC
J: TRBJ2-7; size: NA; V: TRBV6-5; D: NA; CDR3: CASSSQGREQYF; DNA: TGTGCCAGCAGTAGTCAGGGGCGCGAGCAGTACTTC
J: TRBJ1-1; size: NA; V: TRBV5-1; D: NA; CDR3: CASSYRADTEAFF; DNA: TGCGCCAGCAGCTACAGGGCGGACACTGAAGCTTTCTTT
J: TRBJ2-3; size: few; V: TRBV5-1; D: TRBD1; CDR3: CASSTDRGGVNTQYF; DNA: TGCGCCAGCAGCACAGACAGGGGTGGAGTGAATACGCAGTATTTT
J: TRBJ2-3; size: few; V: TRBV20-1; D: NA; CDR3: CSASEGDARGTSTDTQYF; DNA: TGCAGTGCTAGCGAGGGTGACGCCAGGGGAACTAGCACAGATACGCAGTATTTT
J: TRBJ2-1; size: few; V: TRBV5-1; D: TRBD2; CDR3: CASSLAGDNEQFF; DNA: TGCGCCAGCAGCCTAGCGGGTGACAATGAGCAGTTCTTC
J: TRBJ2-2; size: few; V: TRBV3-1; D: NA; CDR3: CASSQVRIGELFF; DNA: TGTGCCAGCAGCCAAGTGCGGATCGGGGAGCTGTTTTTT
J: TRBJ1-4; size: few; V: TRBV5-6; D: NA; CDR3: CASSGGNNEKLFF; DNA: TGTGCCAGCAGCGGCGGTAATAATGAAAAACTGTTTTTT
J: TRBJ2-1; size: NA; V: TRBV4-1; D: NA; CDR3: CASSQDQGRGEQFF; DNA: TGCGCCAGCAGCCAAGATCAGGGGAGGGGTGAGCAGTTCTTC
J: TRBJ2-3; size: NA; V: TRBV7-8; D: NA; CDR3: CASSPKRATGGTDTQYF; DNA: TGTGCCAGCAGCCCTAAAAGGGCAACTGGCGGCACAGATACGCAGTATTTT
J: TRBJ1-2; size: NA; V: TRBV29-1; D: NA; CDR3: CSVEETWGALNYGYTF; DNA: TGCAGCGTTGAGGAGACATGGGGAGCTCTTAACTATGGCTACACCTTC
J: TRBJ2-1; size: NA; V: TRBV7-9; D: NA; CDR3: CASRYSGRGRNEQFF; DNA: TGTGCCAGCAGATACTCAGGTAGGGGTAGGAATGAGCAGTTCTTC
J: TRBJ2-5; size: NA; V: TRBV7-8; D: TRBD1; CDR3: CASTPLQGEETQYF; DNA: TGTGCCAGCACACCCTTACAGGGGGAAGAGACCCAGTACTTC
J: TRBJ2-1; size: NA; V: TRBV11-2; D: NA; CDR3: CASSFRPFRSSYNEQFF; DNA: TGTGCCAGCAGCTTCCGACCCTTTCGGAGCTCCTACAATGAGCAGTTCTTC